This entry describes one TCR beta chain. The entry originates in a study of blood T cell repertoires in COVID-19. Study overall: Some COVID-19 samples were acute and others convalescent; all came from the United States, Italy and Spain. T cells, B-cell-depleted T cells, or PBMCs supplied cDNA or gDNA.

With V trimmed by 6 bases and J by 0 bases, 8 bases remained unmatched. This CDR3 region has 15 residues. Looked up from germline, CDR1 is SGHVS and CDR2 is FNYEAQ. Seattle participants joined during active infection and were tracked over time. Original methodology: Reference gene primer amplification yielded estimated nucleated cell counts. Assay: immunoSEQ multiplex PCR; the TCRdb copy retains only in-frame clones and omits some. That table gives V, J and clone size, and the DNA gave D and trimming. The profile covers some 170,000 clones, with approximately 90% appearing a single time and about an eighth taken by the ten largest.

Sequencing was carried out using peripheral blood. The chain has TRBV7-6 and TRBJ2-7, with TRBD1 matching 7 bases. This TCR was recovered from a woman between 65 and 79 years old with COVID-19, enrolled during active disease. In nucleotides, the CDR3 is TGTGCCAGCAGTACCGAGGGGGCCTTCTCCTACGAGCAGTACTTC. This sequence encodes CASSTEGAFSYEQYF. The full variable domain, with the rest looked up from reference TRBV7-6 and TRBJ2-7, is GAGVSQSPRYKVTKRGQDVALRCDPISGHVSLYWYRQALGQGPEFLTYFNYEAQQDKSGLPNDRFSAERPEGSISTLTIQRTEQRDSAMYRCASSTEGAFSYEQYFGPGTRLTVT.